This T cell receptor beta chain is drawn from a study of long-term antiretroviral therapy in people with HIV. Trimming stripped 3 bases from V and 2 bases from J, with 21 bases between. Germline CDR1 MNHNS, CDR2 SASEGT. The length of the CDR3 is 18 residues. The assay, immunoSEQ v3.0, was run at survey level. The assay was immunoSEQ multiplex PCR, and TCRdb's table has in-frame clones only and misses some. In the table there are over 15,000 clones, 91% of which are singletons. Regarding the study as a whole: Clonotypes expanded prior to ART showed repertoire dominance at all sampled time points. The study lacked data on ART adherence, viral resistance or therapy changes. Among HIV repertoires, CDR3 length ranges were narrower than those of controls. Blood dating 2004 to 2017 may reflect older ART regimens.

Comment on this clone: The target antigen is unknown.

This chain uses TRBV6-1 with TRBJ2-3; tentative D call: TRBD2 (5 bases). This TCR was sampled from a man in his sixties with HIV. The sample in question was unsorted PBMCs, obtained 0.3 years after starting antiretroviral therapy. CDR3 sequence (DNA): TGTGCCAGCAGTGAGATGGTCAGATGGGGAGAACCCACAGATACGCAGTATTTT. It yields the protein CASSEMVRWGEPTDTQYF.